The clone carrying this TCR beta chain was recorded once. The germline V and J ends were trimmed by 0 bases and 2 bases, with 10 bases remaining between them. Germline V gene sequence: CDR1 SQVTM, CDR2 ANQGSEA. This CDR3 comprises 14 residues. This sample is part of a study of blood T cell repertoires in COVID-19. About the research overall: The United States, Italy and Spain provided the acute and convalescent COVID-19 samples. The cDNA or gDNA used as material had been derived from T cells, B-cell-depleted T cells, or PBMCs.

As originally analysed: Reference gene primers were amplified, and this amplification served to estimate nucleated cell counts. Assay: immunoSEQ multiplex PCR; the TCRdb copy retains only in-frame clones and omits some. The D gene and trimming were derived from the DNA, and the V and J assignments and clone size from that table. The data show about 170,000 clones, around nine tenths seen once. The clonotype comes from a young man with active or convalescent COVID-19. The chain recombines TRBV29-1 with TRBJ1-2, with D possibly TRBD1 on 5 matching bases. The sequenced material came from peripheral blood. CDR3 loop: CSVEDGGRNYGYTF. DNA for the CDR3: TGCAGCGTTGAAGATGGGGGGAGGAACTATGGCTACACCTTC.